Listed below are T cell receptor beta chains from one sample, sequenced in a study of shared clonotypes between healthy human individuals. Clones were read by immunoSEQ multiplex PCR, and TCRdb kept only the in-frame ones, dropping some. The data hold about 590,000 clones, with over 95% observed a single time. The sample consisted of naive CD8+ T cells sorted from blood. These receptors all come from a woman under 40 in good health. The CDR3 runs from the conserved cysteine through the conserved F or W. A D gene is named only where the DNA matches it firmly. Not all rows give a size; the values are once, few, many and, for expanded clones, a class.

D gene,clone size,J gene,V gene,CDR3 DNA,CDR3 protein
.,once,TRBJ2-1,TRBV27,TGTGCCAGCAGTTCCGGACCGTGGGCGTTGGCATTTGAGCAGTTCTTC,CASSSGPWALAFEQFF
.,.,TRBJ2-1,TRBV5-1,TGCGCCAGCAGCCTGGGCCCCGGAGGGCCTTCCTACAATGAGCAGTTCTTC,CASSLGPGGPSYNEQFF
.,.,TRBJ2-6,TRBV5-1,TGCGCCAGCAGCTTTTTCTGGGACGGAAGCTCTGGGGCCAACGTCCTGACTTTC,CASSFFWDGSSGANVLTF
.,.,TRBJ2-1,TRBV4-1,TGCGCCAGCAGCCGGAGGGGGGGGAGCTCCTACAATGAGCAGTTCTTC,CASSRRGGSSYNEQFF
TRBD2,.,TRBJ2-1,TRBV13,TGTGCCAGCAGCCCGCCGGATCGGGGGGATGAGCAGTTCTTC,CASSPPDRGDEQFF
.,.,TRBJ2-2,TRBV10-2,TGCGCCAGCAGTGACCCTAACACCGGGGAGCTGTTTTTT,CASSDPNTGELFF
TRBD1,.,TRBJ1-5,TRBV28,TGTGCCAGCAGCGCGCAGGGGGTTAGCAATCAGCCCCAGCATTTT,CASSAQGVSNQPQHF
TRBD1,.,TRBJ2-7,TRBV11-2,TGTGCCAGCACCGAGACAGGGGGCGGCTACGAGCAGTACTTC,CASTETGGGYEQYF
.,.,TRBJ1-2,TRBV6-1,TGTGCCAGCAGTTATGGGGGAGGCTACACCTTC,CASSYGGGYTF
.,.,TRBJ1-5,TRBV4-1,TGCGCCAGCAGCCAGGATTTTCACAGGTATAGCAATCAGCCCCAGCATTTT,CASSQDFHRYSNQPQHF
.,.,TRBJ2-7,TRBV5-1,TGCGCCAGCAGCTGGGACCTCGACGAGCAGTACTTC,CASSWDLDEQYF
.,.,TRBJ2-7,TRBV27,TGTGCCAGCACGTCCCTGGAGGGGGCCTACGAGCAGTACTTC,CASTSLEGAYEQYF
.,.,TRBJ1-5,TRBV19,TGTGCCAGTAGTATTCTCGTGGACCAGCCCCAGCATTTT,CASSILVDQPQHF
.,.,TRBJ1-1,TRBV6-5,TGTGCCAGCAGTTACTCGGCGGGACTGGGGAACACTGAAGCTTTCTTT,CASSYSAGLGNTEAFF
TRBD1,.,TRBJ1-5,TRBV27,TGTGCCAGCAGTTTTGGGTACCCGACAGGGGAGGGACAGCCCCAGCATTTT,CASSFGYPTGEGQPQHF